The text below deals with one T cell receptor beta chain. Its specific antigen is unknown. The CDR3 runs 15 amino acids, cysteine and phenylalanine included. DNA is not recorded here. The germline V gene specifies MRHNA as CDR1 and SNTAGT as CDR2. Density gradient separation was used to isolate peripheral blood mononuclear cells from healthy donor buffy coats. Negative magnetic separation using EasySep or MojoSort CD8+ T cell isolation kits was how the study enriched total CD8+ T cells. An RNeasy Mini Kit was used to extract total RNA from duplicate vials of around 140,000 sorted CD8+ T cells per subset. The PBMCs were used fresh or after being cryopreserved in fetal bovine serum with roughly 9.5% DMSO. Fluorescence-activated cell sorting on a FACSAria III was used to sort CD8+ T cell subsets to purity. This record belongs to a study of human CD8 memory T cell subsets (dated by TCRdb to 2018 to 2021). Study-wide context: To assess how stem-like (TSTEM), progenitor exhausted-like (TPEX) and effector memory CD8+ T cell subsets are clonally related, the TCRbeta repertoires of these three subsets were compared. Six donors each provided TSTEM, TPEX and effector memory subsets, and TCRbeta repertoires were obtained from all six.

A Human TCR Profiling Kit was used to prepare UMI-labeled 5' RACE TCRbeta libraries. The same number of PCR cycles was used to prepare all TCRbeta libraries in parallel. The paper's processing steps were these. Each TCRbeta library contained between about 3,000 and 20,000 functional CDR3beta clonotypes. MIGEC 1.2.9 handled UMI extraction and consensus assembly, with a minimum of three reads required per UMI. MiXCR 3.0.3 was used to extract the in-frame CDR3beta repertoires. Each sample was downsampled to 42,000 randomly selected UMIs before diversity metrics were calculated in VDJtools 1.2.1. For each sample pair, the repertoire overlap metrics D, R and F2 were calculated in VDJtools using the top 3,000 clones. Each CDR3 protein sequence appears as one entry after TCRdb reprocessed the reads, and no DNA is included. The V and J calls were not made by the authors but by TCRdb's processing. This sample's records show around 10,000 distinct CDR3 sequences. The ten largest make up around 21% of the sample.

General study outcomes and caveats: Only TCRbeta chains were sequenced, and the repertoire comparisons were based on a handful of donors and tested using paired t-tests with Bonferroni correction. Normalized Shannon-Wiener diversity was similarly high in the TSTEM and TPEX subsets, while the effector memory subsets were comparatively less diverse. Based on Chao1 estimates, TSTEM subsets appeared to have greater repertoire diversity than TPEX subsets, which may reflect a broader range of specificities. Although both stem-like subsets shared clonotypes with effector memory cells, the overlap between TSTEM and TPEX repertoires was minimal, suggesting distinct antigen spectra for the TSTEM and TPEX subsets.

The sequenced sample was CD8+ T cells from PBMCs. The receptor's source is a human donor in good health. The sequence joins TRBV6-4 to TRBJ1-1; TCRdb's D call of TRBD1 is untestable without DNA. The encoded CDR3 is CASSEGTGMETEAFF.